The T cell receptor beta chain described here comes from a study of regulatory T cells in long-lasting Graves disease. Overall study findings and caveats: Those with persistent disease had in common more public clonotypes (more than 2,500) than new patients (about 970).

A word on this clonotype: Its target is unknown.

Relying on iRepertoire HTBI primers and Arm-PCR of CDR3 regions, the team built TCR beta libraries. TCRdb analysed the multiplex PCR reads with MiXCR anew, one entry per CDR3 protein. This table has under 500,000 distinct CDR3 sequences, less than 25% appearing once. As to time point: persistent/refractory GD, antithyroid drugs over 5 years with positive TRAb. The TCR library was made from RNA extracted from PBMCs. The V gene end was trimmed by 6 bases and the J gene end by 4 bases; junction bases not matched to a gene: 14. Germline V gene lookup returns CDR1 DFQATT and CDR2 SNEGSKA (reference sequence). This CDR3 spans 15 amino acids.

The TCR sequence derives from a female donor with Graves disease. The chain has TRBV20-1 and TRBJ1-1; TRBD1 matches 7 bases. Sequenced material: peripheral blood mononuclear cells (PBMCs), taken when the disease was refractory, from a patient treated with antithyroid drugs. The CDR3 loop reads CSAIPPPTGVTEAFF. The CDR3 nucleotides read TGCAGTGCCATTCCCCCTCCCACAGGGGTCACTGAAGCTTTCTTT.